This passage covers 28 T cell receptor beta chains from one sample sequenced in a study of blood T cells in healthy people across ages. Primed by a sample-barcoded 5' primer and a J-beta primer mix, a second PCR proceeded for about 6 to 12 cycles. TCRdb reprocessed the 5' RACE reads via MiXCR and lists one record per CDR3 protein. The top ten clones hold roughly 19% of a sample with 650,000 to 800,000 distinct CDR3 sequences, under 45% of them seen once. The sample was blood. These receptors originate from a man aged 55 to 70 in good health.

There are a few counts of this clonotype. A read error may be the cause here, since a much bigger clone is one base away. CDR3 bases: TGTGCCAGCAGACACGGGAGCAATGAGCAGTACTTC. Encoded protein: CASRHGSNEQYF. The chain employs TRBV3-1 and TRBJ2-5, with D possibly being TRBD2 (6 bases). CDR3 length: 12 amino acids. Germline assignment: CDR1 LGHDT and CDR2 YNNKEL (reference sequence). The ends were cut back, 6 bases at V and 11 bases at J, with 16 bases in the middle.

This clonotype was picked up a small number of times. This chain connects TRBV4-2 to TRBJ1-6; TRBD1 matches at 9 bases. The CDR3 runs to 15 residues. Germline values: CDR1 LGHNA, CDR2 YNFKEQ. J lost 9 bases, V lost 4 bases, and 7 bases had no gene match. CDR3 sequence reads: CASSPRQGEGSPLHF. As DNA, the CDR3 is TGTGCCAGCAGCCCACGACAGGGGGAGGGTTCACCCCTCCACTTT.

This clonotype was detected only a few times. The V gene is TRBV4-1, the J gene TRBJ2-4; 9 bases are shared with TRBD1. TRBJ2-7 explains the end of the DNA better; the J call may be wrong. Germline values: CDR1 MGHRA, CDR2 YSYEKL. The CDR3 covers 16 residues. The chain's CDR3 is CASSQGKGQGNYEQYF. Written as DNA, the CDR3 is TGCGCCAGCAGCCAAGGCAAAGGACAGGGGAACTACGAGCAGTACTTC.

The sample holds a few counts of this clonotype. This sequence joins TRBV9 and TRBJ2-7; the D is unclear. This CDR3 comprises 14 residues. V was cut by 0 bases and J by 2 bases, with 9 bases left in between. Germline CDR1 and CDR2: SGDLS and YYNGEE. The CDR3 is CASSVGPATYEQYF. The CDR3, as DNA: TGTGCCAGCAGCGTAGGGCCGGCAACCTACGAGCAGTACTTC. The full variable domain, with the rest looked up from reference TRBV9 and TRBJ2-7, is DSGVTQTPKHLITATGQRVTLRCSPRSGDLSVYWYQQSLDQGLQFLIQYYNGEERAKGNILERFSAQQFPDLHSELNLSSLELGDSALYFCASSVGPATYEQYFGPGTRLTVT.

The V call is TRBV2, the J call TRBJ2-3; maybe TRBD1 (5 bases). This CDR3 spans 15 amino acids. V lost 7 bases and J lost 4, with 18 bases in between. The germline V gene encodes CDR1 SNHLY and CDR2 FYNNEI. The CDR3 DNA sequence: TGTGCCAGCAATAGGGCAGGGCCTATAGCAGATACGCAGTATTTT. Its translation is CASNRAGPIADTQYF.

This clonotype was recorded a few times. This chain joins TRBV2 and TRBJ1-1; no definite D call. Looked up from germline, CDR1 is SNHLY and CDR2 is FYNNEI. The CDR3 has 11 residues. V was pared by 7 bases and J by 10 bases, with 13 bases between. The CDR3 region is CASTDLQGAFF. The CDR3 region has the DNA TGTGCCAGCACTGATTTACAAGGAGCTTTCTTT.

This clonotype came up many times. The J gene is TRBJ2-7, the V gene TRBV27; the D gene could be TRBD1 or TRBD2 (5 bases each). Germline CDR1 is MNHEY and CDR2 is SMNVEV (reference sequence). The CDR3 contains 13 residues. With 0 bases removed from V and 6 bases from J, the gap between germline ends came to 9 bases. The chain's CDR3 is CASSLSGTSEQYF. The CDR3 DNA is TGTGCCAGCAGTTTATCGGGGACCAGCGAGCAGTACTTC.

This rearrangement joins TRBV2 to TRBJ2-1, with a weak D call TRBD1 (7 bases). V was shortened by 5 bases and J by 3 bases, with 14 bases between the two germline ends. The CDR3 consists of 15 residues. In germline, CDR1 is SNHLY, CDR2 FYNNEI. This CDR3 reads CASSQGGTVYNEQFF. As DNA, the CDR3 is TGTGCCAGCAGTCAAGGGGGGACAGTCTACAATGAGCAGTTCTTC. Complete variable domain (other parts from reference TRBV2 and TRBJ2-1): EPEVTQTPSHQVTQMGQEVILRCVPISNHLYFYWYRQILGQKVEFLVSFYNNEISEKSEIFDDQFSVERPDGSNFTLKIRSTKLEDSAMYFCASSQGGTVYNEQFFGPGTRLTVL.

The CDR3 coding sequence is TGTGCCAGCAGCCCTAGGAGCGGTGCTAGCACAGATACGCAGTATTTT. Translating it yields CASSPRSGASTDTQYF. The chain employs TRBV7-9 and TRBJ2-3; TRBD2 might be the D (5 bases). Per the germline V gene, CDR1 is SEHNR and CDR2 is FQNEAQ (reference sequence). This CDR3 contains 16 residues. V gave up 5 bases and J gave up 0 bases, with 15 bases separating them.

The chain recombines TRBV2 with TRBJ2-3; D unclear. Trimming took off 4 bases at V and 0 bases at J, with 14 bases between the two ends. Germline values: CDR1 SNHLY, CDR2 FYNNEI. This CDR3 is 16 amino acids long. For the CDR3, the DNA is TGTGCCAGCAGTGGACATCTGATAAGTAGCACAGATACGCAGTATTTT. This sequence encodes CASSGHLISSTDTQYF.

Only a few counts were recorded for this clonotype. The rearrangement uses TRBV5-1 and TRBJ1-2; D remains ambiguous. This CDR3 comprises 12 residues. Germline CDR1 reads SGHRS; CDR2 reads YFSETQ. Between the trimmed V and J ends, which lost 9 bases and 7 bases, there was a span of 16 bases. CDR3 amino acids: CATSLDVGGYTF. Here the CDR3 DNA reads TGCGCCACCTCTCTTGACGTGGGTGGCTACACCTTC. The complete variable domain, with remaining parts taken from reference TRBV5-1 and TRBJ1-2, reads KAGVTQTPRYLIKTRGQQVTLSCSPISGHRSVSWYQQTPGQGLQFLFEYFSETQRNKGNFPGRFSGRQFSNSRSEMNVSTLELGDSALYLCATSLDVGGYTFGSGTRLTVV.

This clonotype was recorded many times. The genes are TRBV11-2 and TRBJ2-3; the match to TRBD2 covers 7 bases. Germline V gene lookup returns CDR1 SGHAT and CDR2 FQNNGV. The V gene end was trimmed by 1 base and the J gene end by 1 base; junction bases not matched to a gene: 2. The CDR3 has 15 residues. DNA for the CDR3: TGTGCCAGCAGCTTAGTAGCGGGTGGCACAGATACGCAGTATTTT. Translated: CASSLVAGGTDTQYF.

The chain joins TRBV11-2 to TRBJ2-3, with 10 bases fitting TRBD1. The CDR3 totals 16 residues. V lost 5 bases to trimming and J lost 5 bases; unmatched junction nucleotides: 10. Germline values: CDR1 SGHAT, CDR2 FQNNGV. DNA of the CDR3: TGTGCCAGCAGCCCCGGACAGGGGGACTCCCAAGATACGCAGTATTTT. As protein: CASSPGQGDSQDTQYF.

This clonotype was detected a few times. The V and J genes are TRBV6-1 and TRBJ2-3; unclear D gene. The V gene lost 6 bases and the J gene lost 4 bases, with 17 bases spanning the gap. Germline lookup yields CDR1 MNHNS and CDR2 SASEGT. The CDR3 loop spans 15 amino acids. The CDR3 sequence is CASRSSEVMSDTQYF. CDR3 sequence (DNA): TGTGCCAGCAGGTCCAGTGAGGTGATGTCAGATACGCAGTATTTT.

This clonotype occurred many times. This CDR3 reads CSVEVQGYEQYF. The CDR3 DNA is TGCAGCGTTGAAGTCCAGGGCTACGAGCAGTACTTC. This rearrangement joins TRBV29-1 to TRBJ2-7; D is perhaps TRBD1 (5 bases). Germline loops: CDR1 SQVTM, CDR2 ANQGSEA. The CDR3 consists of 12 residues. V shed 1 base and J shed 3 bases, with 7 bases lying between them.

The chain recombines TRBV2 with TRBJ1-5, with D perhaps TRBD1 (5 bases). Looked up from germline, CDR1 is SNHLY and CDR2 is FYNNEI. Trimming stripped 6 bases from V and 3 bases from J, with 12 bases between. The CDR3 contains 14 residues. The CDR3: CASSREGPNQPQHF. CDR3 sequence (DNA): TGTGCCAGCAGCAGGGAGGGCCCCAATCAGCCCCAGCATTTT. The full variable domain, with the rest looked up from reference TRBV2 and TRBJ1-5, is EPEVTQTPSHQVTQMGQEVILRCVPISNHLYFYWYRQILGQKVEFLVSFYNNEISEKSEIFDDQFSVERPDGSNFTLKIRSTKLEDSAMYFCASSREGPNQPQHFGDGTRLSIL.

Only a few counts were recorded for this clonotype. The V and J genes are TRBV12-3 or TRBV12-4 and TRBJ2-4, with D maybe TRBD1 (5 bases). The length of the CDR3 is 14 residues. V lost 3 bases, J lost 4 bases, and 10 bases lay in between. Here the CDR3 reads CASSFRAGKNIQYF. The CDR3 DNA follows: TGTGCCAGCAGTTTTAGGGCAGGGAAAAACATTCAGTACTTC.

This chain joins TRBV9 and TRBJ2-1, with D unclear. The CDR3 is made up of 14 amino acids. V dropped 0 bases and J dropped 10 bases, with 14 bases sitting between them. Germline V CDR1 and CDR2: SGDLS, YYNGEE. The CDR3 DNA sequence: TGTGCCAGCAGCGTAGGGCCGGATGGGGTGGAGCAGTTCTTC. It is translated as CASSVGPDGVEQFF.

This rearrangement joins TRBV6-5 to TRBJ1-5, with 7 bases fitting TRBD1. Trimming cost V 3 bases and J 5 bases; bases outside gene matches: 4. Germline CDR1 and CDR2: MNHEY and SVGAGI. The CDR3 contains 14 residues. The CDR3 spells CASSYKTGDQPQHF. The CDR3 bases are TGTGCCAGCAGTTATAAAACAGGGGATCAGCCCCAGCATTTT.

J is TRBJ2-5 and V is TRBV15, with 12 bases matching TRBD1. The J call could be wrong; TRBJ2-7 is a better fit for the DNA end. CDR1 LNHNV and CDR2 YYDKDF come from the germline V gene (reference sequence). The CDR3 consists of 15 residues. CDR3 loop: CATSRPGQGAIEQYF. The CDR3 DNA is TGTGCCACCAGCAGACCGGGACAGGGGGCTATCGAGCAGTACTTC.

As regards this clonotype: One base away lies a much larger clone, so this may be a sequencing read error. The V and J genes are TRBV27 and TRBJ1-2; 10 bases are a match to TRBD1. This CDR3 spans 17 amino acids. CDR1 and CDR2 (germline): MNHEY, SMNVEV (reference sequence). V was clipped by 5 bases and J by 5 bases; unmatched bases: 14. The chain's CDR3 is CASSPIRYPDRGYGYTF. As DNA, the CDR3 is TGTGCCAGCAGTCCAATCCGATATCCGGACAGGGGGTATGGCTACACCTTC.

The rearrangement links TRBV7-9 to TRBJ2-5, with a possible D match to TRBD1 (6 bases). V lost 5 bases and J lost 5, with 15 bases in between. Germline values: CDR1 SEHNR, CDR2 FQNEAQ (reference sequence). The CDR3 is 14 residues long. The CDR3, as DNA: TGTGCCAGCAGCCGATTCTCTGGGGGCGAGACCCAGTACTTC. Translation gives CASSRFSGGETQYF.

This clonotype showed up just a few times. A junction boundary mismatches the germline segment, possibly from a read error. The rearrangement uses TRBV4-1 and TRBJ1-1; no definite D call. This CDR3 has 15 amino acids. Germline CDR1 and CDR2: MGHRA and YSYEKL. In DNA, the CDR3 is TGCGCCAGCAGCCAAGAGGTTGCCGCGAACACTGAAGCTTTTTTT. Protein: CASSQEVAANTEAFF.

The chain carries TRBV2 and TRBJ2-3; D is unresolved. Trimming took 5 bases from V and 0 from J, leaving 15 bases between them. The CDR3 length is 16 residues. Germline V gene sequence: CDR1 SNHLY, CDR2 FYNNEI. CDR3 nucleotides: TGTGCCAGCAGTTCGAAGACATCTTTAAGCACAGATACGCAGTATTTT. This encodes CASSSKTSLSTDTQYF.

The CDR3 sequence is CASSLSGGQNRDEFF. The CDR3 DNA reads TGTGCCAGCAGCTTGTCGGGGGGCCAAAATCGAGATGAGTTCTTC. J is TRBJ2-1 and V is TRBV5-5; D possibly corresponds to TRBD2 (7 bases). V dropped 1 base and J dropped 14 bases, with 22 bases sitting between them. Germline values: CDR1 SGHKS, CDR2 YYEKEE (reference sequence). This CDR3 contains 15 residues.

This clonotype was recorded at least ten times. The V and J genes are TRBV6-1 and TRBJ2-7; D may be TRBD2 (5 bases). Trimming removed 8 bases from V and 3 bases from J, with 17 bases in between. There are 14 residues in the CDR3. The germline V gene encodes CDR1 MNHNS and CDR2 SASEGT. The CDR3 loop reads CASSRKDSDYEQYF. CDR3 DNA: TGTGCCAGCTCTCGTAAGGACTCAGACTACGAGCAGTACTTC.

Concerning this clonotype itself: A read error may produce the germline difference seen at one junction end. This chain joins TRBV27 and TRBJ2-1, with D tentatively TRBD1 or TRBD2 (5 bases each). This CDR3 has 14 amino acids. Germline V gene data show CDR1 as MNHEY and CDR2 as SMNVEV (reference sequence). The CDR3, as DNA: TGTACCAGCAGTACGACGGGACGGTCCGGGGAGCAGTTCTTC. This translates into CTSSTTGRSGEQFF.

The CDR3 coding sequence is TGCAGCGTTGAGGTTACAGTTGAGCAGTTCTTC. Translating gives CSVEVTVEQFF. This chain uses TRBV29-1 with TRBJ2-1, with D unresolved. V gave up 3 bases and J gave up 9 bases, with 9 bases separating them. This CDR3 has 11 amino acids. From germline, CDR1 is SQVTM and CDR2 ANQGSEA.